The present TCR beta chain was sequenced within a study of blood T cells in healthy people across ages. Together with a sample-barcoded 5' primer, a J-beta primer mix was included in a second PCR lasting roughly 6 to 12 cycles. TCRdb fed the 5' RACE reads into MiXCR, producing one record per CDR3 protein. Of 2 million or so distinct CDR3 sequences in the sample, around 50% are singletons; the top ten hold less than 2.5%. Points from the study as a whole: Roughly linear declines in TCR beta diversity per million T cells occurred with age.

For this clonotype: The antigen is not known.

In germline, CDR1 is MNHEY, CDR2 SVGAGI. The CDR3 is made up of 16 amino acids. The junction had 10 bases not matched to a gene; V was cut back by 5 bases and J by 4 bases. The sample consisted of blood. This TCR derives from a woman between 40 and 55 years old in good health. The J gene is TRBJ1-5, the V gene TRBV6-5; TRBD1 agrees at 8 bases. This chain's CDR3 is CASSTTGRGLNQPQHF. The DNA for the CDR3 is TGTGCCAGCAGTACTACCGGCAGGGGGCTTAATCAGCCCCAGCATTTT.